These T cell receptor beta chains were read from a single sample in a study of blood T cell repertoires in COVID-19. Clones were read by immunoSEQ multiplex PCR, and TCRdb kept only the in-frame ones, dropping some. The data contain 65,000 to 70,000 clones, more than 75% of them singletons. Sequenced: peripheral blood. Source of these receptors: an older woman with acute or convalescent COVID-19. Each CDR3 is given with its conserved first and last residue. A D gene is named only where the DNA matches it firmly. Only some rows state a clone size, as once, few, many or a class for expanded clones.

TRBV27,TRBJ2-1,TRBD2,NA,TGTGCCAGCAGTTTAGGGGGTCTGAGCGGGGGGGCCGAACCCTACAATGAGCAGTTCTTC,CASSLGGLSGGAEPYNEQFF
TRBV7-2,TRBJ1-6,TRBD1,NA,TGTGCCAGCAGCCCCGGGACAGGCTATAATTCACCCCTCCACTTT,CASSPGTGYNSPLHF
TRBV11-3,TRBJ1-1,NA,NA,TGTGCCAGCCAAGAGGACAGGAACACTGAAGCTTTCTTT,CASQEDRNTEAFF
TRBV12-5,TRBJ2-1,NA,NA,TGTGCTAGTGGTGCTAGCGATGAGCAGTTCTTC,CASGASDEQFF
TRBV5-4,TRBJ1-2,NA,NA,TGTGCCAGCAGCTTGTCGGGGGAATATGGCTACACCTTC,CASSLSGEYGYTF
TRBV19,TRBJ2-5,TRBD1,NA,TGTGCCAGCCGCCAGACAGGGGGCGGGGAGACCCAGTACTTC,CASRQTGGGETQYF
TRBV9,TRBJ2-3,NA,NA,TGTGCCAGCAGCGTGAACGGGGATGGGACAGATACGCAGTATTTT,CASSVNGDGTDTQYF
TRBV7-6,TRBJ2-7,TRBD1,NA,TGTGCCAGCAGCGCGACGCCGGGACAGGGTACCGAGCAGTACTTC,CASSATPGQGTEQYF
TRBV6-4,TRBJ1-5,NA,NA,TGTGCCAGCAGTGACCCCGGACTCGAAAGCAATCAGCCCCAGCATTTT,CASSDPGLESNQPQHF
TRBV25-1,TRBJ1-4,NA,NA,TGTGCCAGCAGTGAATTAATGGGCAGGGGAACTAATGAAAAACTGTTTTTT,CASSELMGRGTNEKLFF
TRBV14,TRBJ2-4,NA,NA,TGTGCCAGCAGCCAACAGGGTTCGGCCAAAAACATTCAGTACTTC,CASSQQGSAKNIQYF
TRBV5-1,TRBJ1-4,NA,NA,TGCGCCAGCAGCTCTGACGAGCGGAAACTGTTTTTT,CASSSDERKLFF
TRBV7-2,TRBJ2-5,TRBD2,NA,TGTGCCAGCAGCTGGACTAGCGGGGGGGCAGAGACCCAGTACTTC,CASSWTSGGAETQYF
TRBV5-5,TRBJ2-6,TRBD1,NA,TGTGCCAGCAGCGCCGACAGGGGCCCTACTGGGGCCAACGTCCTGACTTTC,CASSADRGPTGANVLTF
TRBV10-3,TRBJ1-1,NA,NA,TGTGCCATCAAAGGGGCCTCAGGGGTCACTGAAGCTTTCTTT,CAIKGASGVTEAFF
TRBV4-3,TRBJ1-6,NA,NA,TGCGCCAGCAGCCTTGAACAGGGAAATAATTCACCCCTCCACTTT,CASSLEQGNNSPLHF
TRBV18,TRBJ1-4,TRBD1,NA,TGTGCCAGCTCACCCCCATCGTGGGCCGGGACAGGGAACGAAAAACTGTTTTTT,CASSPPSWAGTGNEKLFF
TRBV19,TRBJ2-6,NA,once,TGTGCCAGTAGTCCGACAGGGGCCAACGTCCTGACTTTC,CASSPTGANVLTF